This record concerns one T cell receptor (beta chain) sequence. Its antigen is currently unknown. CDR1 is MRHNA, CDR2 SNTAGT, per germline. There are 15 residues in the CDR3. V dropped 6 bases and J dropped 0; count of bases not matched to a gene: 5. This specimen belongs to a study of T cells in Graves' hyperthyroidism and ophthalmopathy. Study-wide results and caveats: Clonotypes that were expanded in thyroid above 0.001 mostly appeared in blood too.

Amplification targeted TCR beta CDR3 regions from RNA transcripts. During a first-round RT-PCR of the TCR CDR3, the HTBI primer set was used. Using its own MiXCR run on the multiplex PCR reads, TCRdb lists one record per CDR3 protein. The repertoire has around 540,000 distinct CDR3 sequences, about 16% of them found once; the top ten carry about 29%. Material: blood. The receptor comes from a woman in her 30s with Graves' ophthalmopathy. V and J are TRBV6-4 and TRBJ1-1, with TRBD1 identical over 9 bases. The CDR3 DNA reads TGTGCCAGCAGCGACAGGGGGGTGATGAACACTGAAGCTTTCTTT. Protein sequence: CASSDRGVMNTEAFF.